Sequencing of this T cell receptor (beta chain) was carried out in a study of kidney transplant recipient with SARS-CoV-2 infection. TCRdb ran MiXCR on the reads and lists one entry per CDR3 protein. Of roughly 230,000 distinct CDR3 sequences in the sample, more than 25% were seen once. This clonotype was observed many times. The TCR originated in a young adult male patient who had COVID-19 and was a kidney transplant recipient. The T cells may partly be graft donor cells. The source was a blood sample, collected at baseline and on roughly day 110 from a kidney transplant recipient.

The chain's CDR3 is CSALTWLFRKTYGYTF. Here the CDR3 DNA reads TGCAGTGCTCTAACATGGCTGTTTCGAAAGACCTATGGCTACACCTTC. The rearrangement links TRBV20-1 to TRBJ1-2; the D is unclear. This CDR3 is 16 amino acids long. The ends were cut back, 5 bases at V and 4 bases at J, with 23 bases in the middle. CDR1 and CDR2 from the germline V gene are DFQATT and SNEGSKA (reference sequence).